The 18 T cell receptor beta chains below were found in one sample sequenced in a study of blood T cell repertoires in COVID-19. TCRdb's table, derived via immunoSEQ multiplex PCR, lists solely in-frame clones and lacks some. This table holds 97,000 or so clones, approximately 84% found once. The specimen sequenced was peripheral blood. The receptors were gathered from a man aged 70-80 years with acute or convalescent COVID-19.

This chain links TRBV4-2 with TRBJ2-1, with TRBD2 as a possible D gene (5 bases). Trimming took off 1 base at V and 6 bases at J, with 19 bases between the two ends. The CDR3 extends over 17 amino acids. Germline V lookup: CDR1 LGHNA, CDR2 YNFKEQ. In DNA, the CDR3 is TGTGCCAGCAGCCAAGCGGGCGGGTTTAGTTTAGGCAATGAGCAGTTCTTC. Translated: CASSQAGGFSLGNEQFF.

The genes are TRBV7-9 and TRBJ1-1; TRBD1 matches 8 bases. There are 15 residues in the CDR3. V was pared by 5 bases and J by 3 bases, with 8 bases of the junction left unmatched. The germline gives CDR1 SEHNR, CDR2 FQNEAQ (reference sequence). This CDR3 reads CASSPGTGRDTEAFF. The CDR3, as DNA: TGTGCCAGCAGCCCAGGGACAGGTAGGGACACTGAAGCTTTCTTT.

The table lists this clone with a count of one. V and J are TRBV24-1 and TRBJ2-5; no clear D. Germline-derived CDR1 and CDR2 are KGHDR and SFDVKD. V lost 2 bases to trimming and J lost 4 bases, with 13 bases between them. The CDR3 spans 15 residues. CDR3 coding DNA: TGTGCCACCAGTGATTCCCACGCTAATGCAGAGACCCAGTACTTC. Protein: CATSDSHANAETQYF.

The gene calls are TRBV3-1 (or the pseudogene TRBV3-2) and TRBJ1-5, with D perhaps TRBD1 (5 bases). Per germline, CDR1 LGHDT and CDR2 YNNKEL (reference sequence). Trimming left V 1 base short and J 7 bases short, with 5 bases between. The CDR3 spans 12 residues. CDR3 region: CASSQGTQPQHF. The CDR3 DNA sequence: TGTGCCAGCAGCCAAGGGACACAGCCCCAGCATTTT.

The count of this clone is one. V gene TRBV4-1 combines with J gene TRBJ1-2, with D tentatively TRBD1 (6 bases). Looked up from germline, CDR1 is MGHRA and CDR2 is YSYEKL. This CDR3 region has 15 residues. The V end was cut by 4 bases, the J end by 4 bases, with 16 bases between. The CDR3 coding sequence is TGCGCCAGCAGCCTTACGGGGGAGGGGGTCTATGGCTACACCTTC. As protein: CASSLTGEGVYGYTF.

This sequence joins TRBV4-2 and TRBJ1-6; a possible D gene is TRBD1 (5 bases). The CDR3 covers 15 residues. Deletions cut 1 base from V and 9 bases from J, with 13 bases between. Germline V gives CDR1 LGHNA, CDR2 YNFKEQ. CDR3 in amino acids: CASSQGTQQGSPLHF. CDR3 DNA: TGTGCCAGCAGCCAAGGAACTCAGCAGGGTTCACCCCTCCACTTT.

This clone is a singleton in its sample. The V gene is TRBV3-1 (or the pseudogene TRBV3-2), the J gene TRBJ2-1, with 11 positions matching TRBD2. The CDR3 spans 15 residues. After removal of 5 bases from V and 6 bases from J, the junction contained 6 bases not matched to a gene. CDR1 LGHDT and CDR2 YNNKEL come from the germline V gene (reference sequence). CDR3 sequence reads: CASSGTSGSRNEQFF. CDR3 nucleotides: TGTGCCAGCAGCGGAACTAGCGGGAGTCGCAATGAGCAGTTCTTC.

In regard to this clone: A far larger clone is only one base removed, so a read error is likely. The V and J genes are TRBV7-3 and TRBJ2-7; D remains ambiguous. The CDR3 is 13 amino acids. Germline V lookup: CDR1 SGHTA, CDR2 FQGTGA. V lost 3 bases and J lost 3, with 9 bases in between. The CDR3 sequence is CASSLGGDYEQYF. DNA of the CDR3: TGTGCCAGCAGCTTGGGTGGAGACTACGAGCAGTACTTC.

The chain combines TRBV6-1 with TRBJ1-5; the D gene is possibly TRBD1 (6 bases). The length of the CDR3 is 18 residues. The germline V gene encodes CDR1 MNHNS and CDR2 SASEGT. V lost 1 base and J 3 bases, leaving 19 bases between the germline ends. CDR3 region: CASSEDRVGWSDNQPQHF. CDR3 nucleotide sequence: TGTGCCAGCAGTGAAGACAGGGTGGGATGGTCCGACAATCAGCCCCAGCATTTT.

In this sample, this clone turned up a few times. The rearrangement uses TRBV29-1 and TRBJ2-7; 7 positions agree with TRBD2. Trimming took 1 base from V and 0 from J; bases not matched to a gene: 3. The CDR3 has 14 residues. In germline, CDR1 is SQVTM, CDR2 ANQGSEA. CDR3 region: CSVEGGTISYEQYF. DNA for the CDR3: TGCAGCGTTGAAGGCGGGACTATCTCCTACGAGCAGTACTTC.

V and J are TRBV19 and TRBJ1-1; D possibly corresponds to TRBD1 (5 bases). Germline values: CDR1 LNHDA, CDR2 SQIVND (reference sequence). The CDR3 loop spans 16 amino acids. V dropped 3 bases and J dropped 4 bases, with 18 bases sitting between them. The CDR3 spells CASSMRSGGLGTEAFF. CDR3 DNA sequence: TGTGCCAGTAGTATGCGGTCCGGGGGATTGGGCACTGAAGCTTTCTTT.

The chain uses TRBV7-3 and TRBJ2-2, with 13 nucleotides matching TRBD2. From germline, CDR1 is SGHTA and CDR2 FQGTGA. There are 17 residues in the CDR3. V was clipped by 6 bases and J by 0 bases; unmatched bases: 4. The CDR3 region has the DNA TGTGCCAGCAGGGAACTAGCGGGAGGGACGAACACCGGGGAGCTGTTTTTT. Translating gives CASRELAGGTNTGELFF.

The chain has TRBV7-2 and TRBJ2-3; D might be TRBD2 (6 bases). The ends were cut back, 7 bases at V and 2 bases at J, with 19 bases in the middle. This CDR3 is 16 amino acids long. Per germline, CDR1 SGHTA and CDR2 FQGNSA. The CDR3 nucleotides read TGTGCCAGCATCCCAGGGTCGGGAGTGACCACAGATACGCAGTATTTT. Its protein product is CASIPGSGVTTDTQYF.

V and J are TRBV7-9 and TRBJ1-1, with 7 positions matching TRBD1. After removal of 5 bases from V and 0 bases from J, the junction contained 15 bases not matched to a gene. The germline V gene has CDR1 SEHNR and CDR2 FQNEAQ (reference sequence). The CDR3 covers 18 residues. The CDR3 DNA follows: TGTGCCAGCAGCCCCCATCGCCAGGGGGTTTGGGTGAACACTGAAGCTTTCTTT. It encodes CASSPHRQGVWVNTEAFF.

The chain has TRBV5-6 and TRBJ1-3; no firm D call. V was clipped by 2 bases and J by 4 bases, with 25 bases between them. CDR3 length equals 19 residues. CDR1 is SGHDT, CDR2 YYEEEE, per germline. This CDR3 is CASSFITGGGPFIGNTIYF. The CDR3 bases are TGTGCCAGCAGCTTTATTACCGGAGGAGGACCATTTATAGGAAACACCATATATTTT.

The chain is built from TRBV18 and TRBJ2-7; possibly TRBD1 for D (6 bases). In germline, CDR1 is KGHSH, CDR2 LQKENI. This CDR3 has 14 amino acids. V lost 3 bases, J lost 6 bases, and 15 bases lay in between. The CDR3: CASSPPGQVFEQYF. The DNA of the CDR3 is TGTGCCAGCTCACCTCCGGGACAAGTCTTCGAGCAGTACTTC.

V gene TRBV18 combines with J gene TRBJ2-7; D may be TRBD1 (6 bases). Germline CDR1 reads KGHSH; CDR2 reads LQKENI. Trimming took off 0 bases at V and 6 bases at J, with 9 bases between the two ends. The CDR3 is 13 residues long. The CDR3 reads CASSPPRGGEQYF. CDR3 coding DNA: TGTGCCAGCTCACCACCGAGAGGGGGCGAGCAGTACTTC.

The V gene is TRBV11-3, the J gene TRBJ2-1; D is undetermined. This CDR3 contains 15 residues. The V end was cut by 0 bases, the J end by 9 bases, with 15 bases between. Germline V CDR1 and CDR2: SGHNT, YENEEA. CDR3 sequence reads: CASSLDGSRRSEQFF. The CDR3 nucleotides are TGTGCCAGCAGCTTAGATGGATCCCGTAGGAGTGAGCAGTTCTTC.